This T cell receptor beta chain was captured in a study of T cells in Graves' hyperthyroidism and ophthalmopathy. Using RNA transcripts as the source, TCR beta CDR3 regions were amplified. With the HTBI primer set, the TCR CDR3 went through a first round of RT-PCR. TCRdb analysed the multiplex PCR reads with MiXCR anew, one entry per CDR3 protein. The sample records around 50,000 distinct CDR3 sequences, around 48% being singletons. The CDR3 spans 14 residues. Germline CDR1 and CDR2: MGHRA and YSYEKL. The V end was cut by 2 bases, the J end by 7 bases, with 11 bases between. As regards this clonotype: Its antigen is unidentified.

Study findings and constraints: Blood also contained most expanded thyroid clonotypes above 0.001. From stable hyperthyroidism, ophthalmopathy was separated by a 13 V-J model.

The sequence was collected from a woman aged 45-65 years with Graves' ophthalmopathy. This sequence joins TRBV4-1 and TRBJ2-2; a possible D gene is TRBD1 (5 bases). Sequencing was performed on blood. The CDR3 sequence is CASSQSGLGGELFF. In nucleotides, the CDR3 is TGCGCCAGCAGCCAATCAGGGCTAGGCGGGGAGCTGTTTTTT.